One sample yielded the 9 T cell receptor beta chains listed below, sequenced in a study of T cell repertoires and HLA-DP antigens. Measured with immunoSEQ multiplex PCR; TCRdb has only the in-frame clones, and not every one. The profile shows approximately 100,000 clones, roughly 86% of them singletons. These receptors' antigens are unknown. The sequencing sample was made of CD4+ T cells from PBMCs. These receptors originate from a man aged 50-60 years in good health and CMV-seronegative.

This chain connects TRBV19 to TRBJ2-3; D is unresolved. The CDR3 consists of 13 residues. The V gene's germline CDR1 is LNHDA and CDR2 SQIVND (reference sequence). The V end lost 2 bases, the J end lost 2 bases, and 5 bases lay between the germline ends. CDR3 sequence: CASSIRNTDTQYF. For the CDR3, the DNA is TGTGCCAGTAGTATACGGAACACAGATACGCAGTATTTT. Full variable domain (missing parts from reference TRBV19 and TRBJ2-3): DGGITQSPKYLFRKEGQNVTLSCEQNLNHDAMYWYRQDPGQGLRLIYYSQIVNDFQKGDIAEGYSVSREKKESFPLTVTSAQKNPTAFYLCASSIRNTDTQYFGPGTRLTVL.

This clone was detected a few times. The rearrangement uses TRBV25-1 and TRBJ1-1; D is perhaps TRBD1 (5 bases). Germline V lookup: CDR1 MGHDK, CDR2 SYGVNS. The CDR3 contains 16 residues. V gave up 0 bases and J gave up 1 base, with 12 bases separating them. In nucleotides, the CDR3 is TGTGCCAGCAGTGAATATGGGAGGGGTACGAACACTGAAGCTTTCTTT. It translates to CASSEYGRGTNTEAFF. Filled out from reference TRBV25-1 and TRBJ1-1, the complete variable domain reads EADIYQTPRYLVIGTGKKITLECSQTMGHDKMYWYQQDPGMELHLIHYSYGVNSTEKGDLSSESTVSRIRTEHFPLTLESARPSHTSQYLCASSEYGRGTNTEAFFGQGTRLTVV.

The V call is TRBV11-1, the J call TRBJ1-5, with D unresolved. This CDR3 comprises 13 residues. Trimming cost V 2 bases and J 1 base, with 3 bases left between them. From germline, CDR1 is SGHAT and CDR2 FQDESV (reference sequence). This chain's CDR3 is CASSLNSNQPQHF. DNA of the CDR3: TGTGCCAGCAGCTTAAACAGCAATCAGCCCCAGCATTTT.

The chain uses TRBV7-2 and TRBJ2-3, with a tentative D call TRBD2 (6 bases). The V gene's germline CDR1 is SGHTA and CDR2 FQGNSA. Between the trimmed V and J ends, which lost 5 bases and 6 bases, there was a span of 12 bases. The CDR3 is made up of 13 amino acids. Written as DNA, the CDR3 is TGTGCCAGCAGCGCCGCCCGGGGGGATACGCAGTATTTT. Protein: CASSAARGDTQYF.

The chain carries TRBV6-1 and TRBJ1-1; 9 nucleotides align to TRBD1. This CDR3 is built from 14 residues. The junction had 6 bases not matched to a gene; V was cut back by 5 bases and J by 5 bases. Per germline, CDR1 MNHNS and CDR2 SASEGT. The CDR3 DNA reads TGTGCCAGCAGTCAGCGGGACAGGGCAACTGAAGCTTTCTTT. Its protein is CASSQRDRATEAFF.

This clone was observed once. This sequence joins TRBV5-6 and TRBJ1-2; a weak D match, TRBD1 (5 bases). V was shortened by 0 bases and J by 0 bases, with 9 bases between the two germline ends. The CDR3 is 15 amino acids. Germline V lookup: CDR1 SGHDT, CDR2 YYEEEE. CDR3 bases: TGTGCCAGCAGCTTGGTGGGGGGGACTAACTATGGCTACACCTTC. Its translation: CASSLVGGTNYGYTF. Using reference TRBV5-6 and TRBJ1-2 for the parts outside the CDR3, the full variable domain is DAGVTQSPTHLIKTRGQQVTLRCSPKSGHDTVSWYQQALGQGPQFIFQYYEEEERQRGNFPDRFSGHQFPNYSSELNVNALLLGDSALYLCASSLVGGTNYGYTFGSGTRLTVV.

This chain uses TRBV7-3 with TRBJ2-5; D might be TRBD2 (5 bases). From germline, CDR1 is SGHTA and CDR2 FQGTGA. Trimming stripped 4 bases from V and 4 bases from J, with 13 bases between. The CDR3 has 14 residues. CDR3 bases: TGTGCCAGCAGCTCCGGACTGAGAGGAGAGACCCAGTACTTC. Amino acids: CASSSGLRGETQYF.

This rearrangement joins TRBV6-5 to TRBJ1-1, with D possibly TRBD1 on 5 matching bases. Germline lookup yields CDR1 MNHEY and CDR2 SVGAGI. Trimming removed 4 bases from V and 8 bases from J, with 11 bases in between. The CDR3 runs 12 residues. CDR3: CASSLSGREAFF. As DNA, the CDR3 is TGTGCCAGCAGTTTGTCGGGACGAGAAGCTTTCTTT.

As concerns this clone: This may arise from a read error, as a much more abundant clone is one base away. The V and J genes are TRBV19 and TRBJ1-2; D not certain. The length of the CDR3 is 12 residues. With 10 bases removed from V and 3 bases from J, the gap between germline ends came to 12 bases. Germline CDR1 is LNHDA and CDR2 is SQIVND (reference sequence). The CDR3 nucleotides are TGTGCCAATGGACGGGGAGACTATGGCTACACCTTC. As protein: CANGRGDYGYTF. The variable domain in full, with the rest retrieved from reference TRBV19 and TRBJ1-2, is DGGITQSPKYLFRKEGQNVTLSCEQNLNHDAMYWYRQDPGQGLRLIYYSQIVNDFQKGDIAEGYSVSREKKESFPLTVTSAQKNPTAFYLCANGRGDYGYTFGSGTRLTVV.